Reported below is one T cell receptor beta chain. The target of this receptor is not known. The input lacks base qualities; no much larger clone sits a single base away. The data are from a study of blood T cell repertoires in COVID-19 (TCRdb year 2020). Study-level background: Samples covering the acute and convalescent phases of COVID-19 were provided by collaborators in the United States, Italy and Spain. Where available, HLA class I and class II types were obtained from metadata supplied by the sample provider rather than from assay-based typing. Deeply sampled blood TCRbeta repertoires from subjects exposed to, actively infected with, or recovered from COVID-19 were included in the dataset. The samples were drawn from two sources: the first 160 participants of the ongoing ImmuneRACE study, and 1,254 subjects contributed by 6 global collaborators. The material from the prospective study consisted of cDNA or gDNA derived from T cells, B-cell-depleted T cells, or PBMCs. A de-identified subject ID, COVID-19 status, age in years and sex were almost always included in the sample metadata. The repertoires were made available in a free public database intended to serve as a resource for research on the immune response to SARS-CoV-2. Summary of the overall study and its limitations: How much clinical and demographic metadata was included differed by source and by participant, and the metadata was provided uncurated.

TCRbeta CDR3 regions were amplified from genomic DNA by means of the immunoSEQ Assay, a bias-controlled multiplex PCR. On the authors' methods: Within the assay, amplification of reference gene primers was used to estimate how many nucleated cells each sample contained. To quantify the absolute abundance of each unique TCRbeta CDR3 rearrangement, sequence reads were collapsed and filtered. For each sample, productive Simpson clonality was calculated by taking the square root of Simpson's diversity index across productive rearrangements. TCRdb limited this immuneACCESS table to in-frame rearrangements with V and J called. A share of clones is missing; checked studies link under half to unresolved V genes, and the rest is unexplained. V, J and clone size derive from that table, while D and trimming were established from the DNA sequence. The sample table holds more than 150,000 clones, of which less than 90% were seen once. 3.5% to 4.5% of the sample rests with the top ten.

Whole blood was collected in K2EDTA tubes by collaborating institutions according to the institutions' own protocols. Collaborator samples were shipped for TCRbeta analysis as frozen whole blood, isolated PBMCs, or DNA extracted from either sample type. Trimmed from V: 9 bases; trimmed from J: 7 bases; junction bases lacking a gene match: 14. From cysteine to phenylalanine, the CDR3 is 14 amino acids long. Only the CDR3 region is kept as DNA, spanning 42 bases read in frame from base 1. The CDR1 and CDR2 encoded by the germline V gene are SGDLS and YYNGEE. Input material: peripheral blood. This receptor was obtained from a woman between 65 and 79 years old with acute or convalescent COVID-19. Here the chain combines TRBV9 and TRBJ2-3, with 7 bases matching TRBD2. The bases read TGTGCCAACCTAGAGGCGGGGGAGCTAAATACGCAGTATTTT. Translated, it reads CANLEAGELNTQYF. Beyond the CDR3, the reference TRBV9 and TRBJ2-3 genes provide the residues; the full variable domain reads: DSGVTQTPKHLITATGQRVTLRCSPRSGDLSVYWYQQSLDQGLQFLIQYYNGEERAKGNILERFSAQQFPDLHSELNLSSLELGDSALYFCANLEAGELNTQYFGPGTRLTVL.